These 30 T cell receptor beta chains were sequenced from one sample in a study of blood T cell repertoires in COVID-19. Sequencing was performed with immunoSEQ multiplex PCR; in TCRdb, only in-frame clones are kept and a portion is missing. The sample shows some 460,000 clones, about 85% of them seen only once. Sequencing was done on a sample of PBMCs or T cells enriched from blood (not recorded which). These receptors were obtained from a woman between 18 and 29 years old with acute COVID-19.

The CDR3 region has the DNA TGTGCCAGCAGTTTGTCGACTAGCGGGAGAGACTACAATGAGCAGTTCTTC. As protein: CASSLSTSGRDYNEQFF. This chain connects TRBV28 to TRBJ2-1; 12 bases are a match to TRBD2. The germline V gene has CDR1 MDHEN and CDR2 SYDVKM. The CDR3 is made up of 17 amino acids. Unmatched junction bases numbered 6, after V lost 3 bases and J lost 3 bases.

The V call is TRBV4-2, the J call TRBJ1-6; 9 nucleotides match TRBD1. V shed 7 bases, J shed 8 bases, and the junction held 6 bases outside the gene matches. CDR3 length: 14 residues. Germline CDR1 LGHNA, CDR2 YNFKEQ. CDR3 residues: CASNTGGTYSPLHF. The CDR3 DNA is TGTGCCAGCAACACAGGGGGCACGTATTCACCCCTCCACTTT.

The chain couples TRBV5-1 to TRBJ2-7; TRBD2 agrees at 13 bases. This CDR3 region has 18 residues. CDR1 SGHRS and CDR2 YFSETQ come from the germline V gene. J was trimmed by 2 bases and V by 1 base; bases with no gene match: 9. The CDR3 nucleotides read TGCGCCAGCAGCTTGTCTCCCGGGACTAGCGGGACTACCTACGAGCAGTACTTC. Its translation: CASSLSPGTSGTTYEQYF.

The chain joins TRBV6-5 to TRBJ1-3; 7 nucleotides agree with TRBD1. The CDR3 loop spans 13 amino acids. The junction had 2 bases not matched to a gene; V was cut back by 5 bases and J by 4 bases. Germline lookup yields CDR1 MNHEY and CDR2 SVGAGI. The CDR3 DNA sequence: TGTGCCAGCAGTCAGGACAGGGGAAACACCATATATTTT. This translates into CASSQDRGNTIYF.

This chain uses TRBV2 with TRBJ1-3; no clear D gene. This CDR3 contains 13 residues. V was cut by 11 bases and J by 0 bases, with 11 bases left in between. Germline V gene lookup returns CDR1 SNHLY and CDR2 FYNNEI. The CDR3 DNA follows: TGTGCCTCAAACCCCGGCTCTGGAAACACCATATATTTT. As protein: CASNPGSGNTIYF.

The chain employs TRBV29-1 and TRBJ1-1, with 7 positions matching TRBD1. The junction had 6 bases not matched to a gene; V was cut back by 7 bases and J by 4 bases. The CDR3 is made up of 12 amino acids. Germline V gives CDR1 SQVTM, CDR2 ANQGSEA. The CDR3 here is CSGWDRGTEAFF. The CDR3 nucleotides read TGCAGCGGATGGGACAGAGGCACTGAAGCTTTCTTT. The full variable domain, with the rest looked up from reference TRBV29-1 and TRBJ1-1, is SAVISQKPSRDICQRGTSLTIQCQVDSQVTMMFWYRQQPGQSLTLIATANQGSEATYESGFVIDKFPISRPNLTFSTLTVSNMSPEDSSIYLCSGWDRGTEAFFGQGTRLTVV.

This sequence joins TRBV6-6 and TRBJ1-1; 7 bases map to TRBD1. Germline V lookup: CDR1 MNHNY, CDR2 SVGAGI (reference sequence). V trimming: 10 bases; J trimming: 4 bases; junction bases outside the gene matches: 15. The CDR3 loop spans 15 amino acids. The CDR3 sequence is CATNPQGSRSTEAFF. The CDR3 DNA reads TGTGCCACTAACCCACAGGGGTCCAGGAGCACTGAAGCTTTCTTT.

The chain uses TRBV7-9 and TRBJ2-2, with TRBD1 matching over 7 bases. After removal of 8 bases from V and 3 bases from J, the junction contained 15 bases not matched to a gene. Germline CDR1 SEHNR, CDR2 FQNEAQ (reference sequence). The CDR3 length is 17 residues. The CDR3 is CASGPGQTIFHTGELFF. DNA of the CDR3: TGTGCCAGCGGTCCGGGACAGACGATTTTCCACACCGGGGAGCTGTTTTTT.

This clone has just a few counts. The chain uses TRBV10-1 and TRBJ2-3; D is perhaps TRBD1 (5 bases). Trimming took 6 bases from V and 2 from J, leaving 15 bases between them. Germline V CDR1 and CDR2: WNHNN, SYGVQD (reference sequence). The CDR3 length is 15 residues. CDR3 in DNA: TGCGCCAGCAGCCCCGGACACTTTTTCACAGATACGCAGTATTTT. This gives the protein CASSPGHFFTDTQYF.

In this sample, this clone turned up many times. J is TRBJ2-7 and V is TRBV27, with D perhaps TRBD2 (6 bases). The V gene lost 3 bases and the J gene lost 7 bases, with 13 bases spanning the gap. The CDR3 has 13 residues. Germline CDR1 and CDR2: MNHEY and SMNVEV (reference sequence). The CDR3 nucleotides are TGTGCCAGCAGTTTCGGGGGACCTGGGGAGCAGTACTTC. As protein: CASSFGGPGEQYF.

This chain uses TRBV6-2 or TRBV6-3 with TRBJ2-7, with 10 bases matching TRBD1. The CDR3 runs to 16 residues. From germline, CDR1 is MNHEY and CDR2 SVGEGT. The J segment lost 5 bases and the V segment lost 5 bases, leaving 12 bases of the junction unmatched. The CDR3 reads CASSPRSGTGDDEQYF. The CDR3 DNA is TGTGCCAGCAGTCCCCGCTCCGGGACAGGGGACGACGAGCAGTACTTC.

The CDR3 nucleotides are TGTGCCAGCTCATCGAACAGGGGGGATAATTCACCCCTCCACTTT. It codes for CASSSNRGDNSPLHF. The chain recombines TRBV18 with TRBJ1-6; the match to TRBD1 covers 8 bases. The CDR3 sequence is 15 residues long. Germline V gene lookup returns CDR1 KGHSH and CDR2 LQKENI. Trimming removed 5 bases from V and 5 bases from J; junction bases left unmatched: 5.

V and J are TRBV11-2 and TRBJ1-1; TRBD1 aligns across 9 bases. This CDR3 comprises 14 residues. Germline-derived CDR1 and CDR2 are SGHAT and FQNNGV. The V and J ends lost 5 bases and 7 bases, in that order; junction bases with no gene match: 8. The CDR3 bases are TGTGCCAGCAGCAAGAACCGGGACAGGGTTGAAGCTTTCTTT. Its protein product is CASSKNRDRVEAFF.

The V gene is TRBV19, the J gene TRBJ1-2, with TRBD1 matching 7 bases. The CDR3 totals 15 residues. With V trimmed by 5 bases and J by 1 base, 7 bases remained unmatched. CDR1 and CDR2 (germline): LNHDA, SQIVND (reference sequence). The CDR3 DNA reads TGTGCCAGTAGTGGACTCAGGGGGGATAACTATGGCTACACCTTC. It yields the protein CASSGLRGDNYGYTF.

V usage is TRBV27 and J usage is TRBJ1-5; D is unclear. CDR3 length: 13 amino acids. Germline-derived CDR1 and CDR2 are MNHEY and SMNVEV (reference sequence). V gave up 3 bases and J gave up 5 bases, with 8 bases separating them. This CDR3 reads CASSLAPHQPQHF. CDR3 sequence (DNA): TGTGCCAGCAGTTTGGCTCCGCATCAGCCCCAGCATTTT.

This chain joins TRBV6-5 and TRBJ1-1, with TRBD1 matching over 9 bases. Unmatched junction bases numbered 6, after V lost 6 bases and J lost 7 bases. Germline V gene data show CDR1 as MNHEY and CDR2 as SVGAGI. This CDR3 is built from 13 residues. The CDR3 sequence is CASRPQGADEAFF. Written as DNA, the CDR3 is TGTGCCAGCAGACCACAGGGGGCTGATGAAGCTTTCTTT.

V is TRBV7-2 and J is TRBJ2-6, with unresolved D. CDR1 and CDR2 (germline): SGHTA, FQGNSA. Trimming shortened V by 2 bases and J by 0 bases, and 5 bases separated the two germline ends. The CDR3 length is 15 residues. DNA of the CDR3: TGTGCCAGCAGCTTATTCGGCTCTGGGGCCAACGTCCTGACTTTC. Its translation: CASSLFGSGANVLTF.

The CDR3 coding sequence is TGTGCCAGCAGCTTGACGACAGCGAATAATTCACCCCTCCACTTT. Translating gives CASSLTTANNSPLHF. The chain employs TRBV5-5 and TRBJ1-6, with D possibly matching TRBD1 (5 bases). CDR3 size: 15 residues. V was clipped by 1 base and J by 5 bases, with 10 bases between them. The germline V gene has CDR1 SGHKS and CDR2 YYEKEE (reference sequence).

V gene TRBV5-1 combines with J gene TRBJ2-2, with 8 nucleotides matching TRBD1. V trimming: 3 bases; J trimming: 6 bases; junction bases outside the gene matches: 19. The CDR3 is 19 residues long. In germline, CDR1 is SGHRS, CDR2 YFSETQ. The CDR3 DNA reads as TGCGCCAGCAGCTACCACGAGTTCCAGGGGGCGCGGGCCGCCGGGGAGCTGTTTTTT. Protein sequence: CASSYHEFQGARAAGELFF.

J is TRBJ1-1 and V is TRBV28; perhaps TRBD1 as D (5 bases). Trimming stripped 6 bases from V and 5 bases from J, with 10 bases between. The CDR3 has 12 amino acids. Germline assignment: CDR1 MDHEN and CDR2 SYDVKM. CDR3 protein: CASREGTTEAFF. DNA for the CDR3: TGTGCCAGCAGGGAGGGGACGACTGAAGCTTTCTTT.

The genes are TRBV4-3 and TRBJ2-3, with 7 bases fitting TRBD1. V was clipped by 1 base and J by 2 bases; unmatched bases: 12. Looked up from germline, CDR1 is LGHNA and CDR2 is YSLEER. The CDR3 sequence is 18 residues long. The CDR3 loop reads CASSQGVTGTESTDTQYF. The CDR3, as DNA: TGCGCCAGCAGCCAAGGAGTTACCGGGACAGAGTCCACAGATACGCAGTATTTT.

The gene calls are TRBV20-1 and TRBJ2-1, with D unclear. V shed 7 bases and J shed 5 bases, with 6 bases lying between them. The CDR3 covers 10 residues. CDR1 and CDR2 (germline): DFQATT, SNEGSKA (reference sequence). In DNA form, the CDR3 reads TGCAGTGGAGCCGACAATGAGCAGTTCTTC. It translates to CSGADNEQFF.

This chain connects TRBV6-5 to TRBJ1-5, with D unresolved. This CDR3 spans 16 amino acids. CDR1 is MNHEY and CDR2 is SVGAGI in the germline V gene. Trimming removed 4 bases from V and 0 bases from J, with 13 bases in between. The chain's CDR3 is CASSSTLDTSNQPQHF. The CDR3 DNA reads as TGTGCCAGCAGTTCAACATTAGACACTAGCAATCAGCCCCAGCATTTT.

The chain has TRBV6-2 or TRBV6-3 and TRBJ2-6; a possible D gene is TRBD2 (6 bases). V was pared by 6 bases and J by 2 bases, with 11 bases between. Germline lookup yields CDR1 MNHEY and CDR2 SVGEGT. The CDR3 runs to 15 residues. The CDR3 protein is CASSMGEAGANVLTF. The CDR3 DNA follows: TGTGCCAGCAGCATGGGGGAGGCTGGGGCCAACGTCCTGACTTTC.

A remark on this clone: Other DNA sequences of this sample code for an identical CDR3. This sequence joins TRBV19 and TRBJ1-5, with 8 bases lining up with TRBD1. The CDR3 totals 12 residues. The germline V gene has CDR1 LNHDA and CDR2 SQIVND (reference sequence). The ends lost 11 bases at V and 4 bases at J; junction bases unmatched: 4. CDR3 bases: TGTGCCTCACAGGGGGGAAATCAGCCCCAGCATTTT. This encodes CASQGGNQPQHF.

The CDR3 DNA reads as TGTGCCAGCACCTCGGGGCTAGCGGGAAGCTACGAGCAGTACTTC. This sequence encodes CASTSGLAGSYEQYF. The rearrangement links TRBV11-2 to TRBJ2-7, with 9 bases that match TRBD2. The CDR3 loop spans 15 amino acids. In germline, CDR1 is SGHAT, CDR2 FQNNGV. V dropped 7 bases and J dropped 3; count of bases not matched to a gene: 10.

CDR3 sequence reads: CASSVGDRRNSPLHF. CDR3 DNA sequence: TGTGCCAGCAGCGTAGGGGACAGAAGAAATTCACCCCTCCACTTT. The chain has TRBV9 and TRBJ1-6; 7 positions agree with TRBD1. The CDR3 runs 15 residues. Germline V gene sequence: CDR1 SGDLS, CDR2 YYNGEE. The V and J ends lost 0 bases and 7 bases, in that order; junction bases with no gene match: 4. The full variable domain, completed using reference TRBV9 and TRBJ1-6, is DSGVTQTPKHLITATGQRVTLRCSPRSGDLSVYWYQQSLDQGLQFLIQYYNGEERAKGNILERFSAQQFPDLHSELNLSSLELGDSALYFCASSVGDRRNSPLHFGNGTRLTVT.

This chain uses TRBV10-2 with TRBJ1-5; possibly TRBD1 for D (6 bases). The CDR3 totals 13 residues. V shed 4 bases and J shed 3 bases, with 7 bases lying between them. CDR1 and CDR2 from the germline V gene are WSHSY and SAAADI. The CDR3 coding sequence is TGCGCCAGCAGTGGACAGGTCAATCAGCCCCAGCATTTT. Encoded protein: CASSGQVNQPQHF.

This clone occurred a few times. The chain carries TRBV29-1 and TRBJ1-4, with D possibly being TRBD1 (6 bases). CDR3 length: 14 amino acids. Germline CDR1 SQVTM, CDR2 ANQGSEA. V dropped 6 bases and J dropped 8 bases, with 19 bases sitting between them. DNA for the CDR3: TGCAGCGTAAAAATTCAGGGGTTCGGGGAAAAACTGTTTTTT. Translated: CSVKIQGFGEKLFF.

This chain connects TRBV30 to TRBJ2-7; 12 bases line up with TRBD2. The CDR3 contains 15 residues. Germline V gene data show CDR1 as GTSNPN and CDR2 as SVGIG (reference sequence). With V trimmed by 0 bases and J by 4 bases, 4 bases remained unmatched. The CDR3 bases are TGTGCCTGGAGTGTATCTAGCGGGAGGGCATACGAGCAGTACTTC. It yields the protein CAWSVSSGRAYEQYF. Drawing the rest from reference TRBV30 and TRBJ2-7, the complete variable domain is SQTIHQWPATLVQPVGSPLSLECTVEGTSNPNLYWYRQAAGRGLQLLFYSVGIGQISSEVPQNLSASRPQDRQFILSSKKLLLSDSGFYLCAWSVSSGRAYEQYFGPGTRLTVT.